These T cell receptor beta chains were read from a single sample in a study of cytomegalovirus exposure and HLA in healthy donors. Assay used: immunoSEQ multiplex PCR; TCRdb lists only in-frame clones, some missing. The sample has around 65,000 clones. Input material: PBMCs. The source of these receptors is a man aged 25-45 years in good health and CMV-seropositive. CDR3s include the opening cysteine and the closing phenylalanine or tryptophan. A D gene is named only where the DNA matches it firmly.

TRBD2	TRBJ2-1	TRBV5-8	CASSLGTSGYNEQFF	TGTGCCAGCAGCTTAGGGACTAGCGGGTACAATGAGCAGTTCTTC
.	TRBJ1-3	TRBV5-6	CASSLGQPGNTIYF	TGTGCCAGCAGCTTGGGACAGCCTGGAAACACCATATATTTT
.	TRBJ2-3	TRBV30	CAGSPAGTGTDTQYF	TGTGCCGGGAGTCCCGCCGGGACTGGCACAGATACGCAGTATTTT
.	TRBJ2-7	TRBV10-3	CAISESIAGSYEQYF	TGTGCCATCAGTGAGTCGATTGCAGGCAGTTACGAGCAGTACTTC
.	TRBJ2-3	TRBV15	CATSSSPTSTDTQYF	TGTGCCACCAGCAGCAGTCCGACTAGCACAGATACGCAGTATTTT
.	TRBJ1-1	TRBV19	CASTPPGGRTEAFF	TGTGCCAGCACCCCACCTGGGGGGAGGACTGAAGCTTTCTTT
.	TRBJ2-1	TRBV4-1	CASSHPGNNEQFF	TGCGCCAGCAGCCATCCAGGGAACAATGAGCAGTTCTTC
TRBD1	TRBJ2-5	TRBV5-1	CASSLGPGGVRETQYF	TGCGCCAGCAGCTTGGGTCCAGGGGGCGTGAGGGAGACCCAGTACTTC
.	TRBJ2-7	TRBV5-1	CASSLGGLEQYF	TGCGCCAGCAGTTTGGGAGGACTCGAGCAGTACTTC
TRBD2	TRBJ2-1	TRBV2	CASIPSGVNEQFF	TGTGCCAGCATCCCAAGCGGGGTGAATGAGCAGTTCTTC
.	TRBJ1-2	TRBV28	CASSPGAYGYTF	TGTGCCAGCAGTCCAGGGGCCTATGGCTACACCTTC
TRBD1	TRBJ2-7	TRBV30	CACQEGTAREQYF	TGTGCCTGCCAGGAAGGGACAGCAAGAGAGCAGTACTTC
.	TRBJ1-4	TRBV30	CAWSVPSEKLFF	TGTGCCTGGAGTGTACCCAGTGAAAAACTGTTTTTT
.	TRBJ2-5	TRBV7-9	CASSVTDLETQYF	TGTGCCAGCAGCGTGACAGATCTGGAGACCCAGTACTTC
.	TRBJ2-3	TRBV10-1	CASSDGSSSGATQYF	TGCGCCAGCAGTGATGGCTCCTCTAGTGGGGCTACGCAGTATTTT
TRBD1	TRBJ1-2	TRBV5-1	CASTDRDGYTF	TGCGCCAGCACAGACAGGGATGGCTACACCTTC
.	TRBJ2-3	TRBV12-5	CASGLPSSQGEEADTQYF	TGTGCTAGTGGTTTGCCCTCCTCCCAGGGGGAGGAGGCAGATACGCAGTATTTT
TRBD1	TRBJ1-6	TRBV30	CAWADRNDSPLHF	TGTGCCTGGGCGGACAGGAATGATTCACCCCTCCACTTT
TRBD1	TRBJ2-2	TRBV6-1	CASSGTGDTGELFF	TGTGCCAGCAGTGGGACAGGGGACACCGGGGAGCTGTTTTTT
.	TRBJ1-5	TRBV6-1	CASSESRGRQPQHF	TGTGCCAGCAGTGAATCAAGGGGCCGGCAGCCCCAGCATTTT
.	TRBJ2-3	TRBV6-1	CASSEDTGDTQYF	TGTGCCAGCAGTGAAGACACAGGAGATACGCAGTATTTT
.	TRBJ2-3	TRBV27	CATHPRAVSTDTQYF	TGTGCCACCCACCCTAGAGCGGTAAGCACAGATACGCAGTATTTT
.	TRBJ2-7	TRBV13	CASSVGLMGHLAYEQYF	TGTGCCAGCAGCGTAGGCCTAATGGGACACCTAGCCTACGAGCAGTACTTC
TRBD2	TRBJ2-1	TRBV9	CASSPGLAGGLGEQFF	TGTGCCAGCAGCCCAGGACTAGCGGGGGGGCTCGGTGAGCAGTTCTTC
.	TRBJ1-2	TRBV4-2	CASSVRTGSYGYTF	TGTGCCAGCAGCGTCCGAACCGGGAGCTATGGCTACACCTTC
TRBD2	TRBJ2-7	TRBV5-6	CASSGRTSAYEQYF	TGTGCCAGCAGCGGAAGGACTAGCGCCTACGAGCAGTACTTC
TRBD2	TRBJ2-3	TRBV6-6	CASTERGGQGDTQYF	TGTGCCAGCACCGAGCGGGGAGGCCAGGGAGATACGCAGTATTTT
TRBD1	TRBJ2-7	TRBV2	CASSSDRGLAYEQYF	TGTGCCAGCAGCTCCGACAGGGGTCTCGCCTACGAGCAGTACTTC
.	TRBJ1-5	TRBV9	CASSVEGQRNQPQHF	TGTGCCAGCAGCGTAGAGGGGCAGCGCAATCAGCCCCAGCATTTT
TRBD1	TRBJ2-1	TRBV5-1	CASSSTGTGFYNEQFF	TGCGCCAGCAGCTCCACCGGGACAGGGTTCTACAATGAGCAGTTCTTC
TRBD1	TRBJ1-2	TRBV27	CASSPGTGDGYTF	TGTGCCAGCAGCCCCGGGACAGGCGATGGCTACACCTTC
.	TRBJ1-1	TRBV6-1	CASRGSMNTEAFF	TGTGCCAGCAGGGGCAGCATGAACACTGAAGCTTTCTTT
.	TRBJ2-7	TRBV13	CASSLQGGAYEQYF	TGTGCCAGCAGCTTACAGGGAGGCGCCTACGAGCAGTACTTC
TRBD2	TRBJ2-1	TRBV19	CASSGTRTSGRALGYNEQFF	TGTGCCAGTAGTGGAACGAGGACTAGCGGGAGGGCCTTGGGGTACAATGAGCAGTTCTTC
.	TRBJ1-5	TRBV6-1	CASRATESQHF	TGTGCCAGCAGAGCCACAGAGTCCCAGCATTTT
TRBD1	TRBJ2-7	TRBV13	CASSQGQGAYEQYF	TGTGCCAGCAGCCAGGGACAGGGGGCCTACGAGCAGTACTTC
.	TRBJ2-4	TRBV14	CASSQDLPGAKNIQYF	TGTGCCAGCAGCCAAGATCTGCCCGGAGCCAAAAACATTCAGTACTTC
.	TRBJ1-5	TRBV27	CASSSGGDSNQPQHF	TGTGCCAGCAGTTCAGGCGGGGATAGCAATCAGCCCCAGCATTTT
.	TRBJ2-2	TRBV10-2	CASSLQGNTGELFF	TGCGCCAGCAGTCTACAGGGAAACACCGGGGAGCTGTTTTTT
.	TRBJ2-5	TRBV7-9	CASSLVGGPGTKEETQYF	TGTGCCAGCAGCTTAGTCGGGGGGCCCGGGACTAAAGAAGAGACCCAGTACTTC
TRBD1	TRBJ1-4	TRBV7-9	CASSLDRGVEKLFF	TGTGCCAGCTCCCTCGACAGGGGTGTTGAAAAACTGTTTTTT
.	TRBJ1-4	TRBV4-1	CASSQGGGRTNEKLFF	TGCGCCAGCAGCCAAGGGGGAGGTCGGACTAATGAAAAACTGTTTTTT
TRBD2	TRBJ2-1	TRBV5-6	CASSKMSGSGHEQFF	TGTGCCAGCAGTAAAATGAGCGGGAGTGGGCATGAGCAGTTCTTC
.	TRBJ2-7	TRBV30	CACERGGYEQYF	TGTGCCTGTGAGAGGGGAGGCTACGAGCAGTACTTC
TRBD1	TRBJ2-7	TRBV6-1	CASSAPRGLRLNEQYF	TGTGCCAGCAGTGCCCCCAGGGGGCTCCGATTGAACGAGCAGTACTTC
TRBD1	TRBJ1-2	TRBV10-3	CAIGDRDSSLRYGYTF	TGTGCCATCGGGGACAGGGACTCATCTCTTCGCTATGGCTACACCTTC
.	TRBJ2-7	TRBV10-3	CAISEESAYEQYF	TGTGCCATCAGTGAGGAAAGCGCCTACGAGCAGTACTTC
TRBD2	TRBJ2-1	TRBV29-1	CSVPPGGPKSEQFF	TGCAGCGTACCCCCGGGAGGGCCGAAATCTGAGCAGTTCTTC
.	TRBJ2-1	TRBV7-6	CASSFNRRLSDNEQFF	TGTGCCAGCAGTTTTAACAGGCGCCTCTCGGACAATGAGCAGTTCTTC
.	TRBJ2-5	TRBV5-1	CASSAGTEETQYF	TGCGCCAGCAGCGCCGGGACTGAGGAGACCCAGTACTTC
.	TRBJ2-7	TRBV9	CASSVGDSAYEQYF	TGTGCCAGCAGCGTAGGGGACTCCGCCTACGAGCAGTACTTC